What follows are 25 T cell receptor beta chains derived from one specimen sequenced in a study of T cells in Graves' hyperthyroidism and ophthalmopathy. TCR beta CDR3 regions were amplified from RNA transcripts. The HTBI primer set was used in a first-round RT-PCR of the TCR CDR3. TCRdb used MiXCR to reprocess the multiplex PCR reads, holding one entry per CDR3 protein. Of more than 550,000 distinct CDR3 sequences in the sample, 40% to 55% were seen once. Specimen: peripheral blood or thyroid tissue (not recorded which). These receptor sequences come from an adult man with Graves' disease, either hyperthyroidism or ophthalmopathy (not recorded which).

This clonotype showed up many times. The chain has TRBV20-1 and TRBJ1-5; 7 bases match TRBD1. The CDR3 runs 12 residues. Germline lookup yields CDR1 DFQATT and CDR2 SNEGSKA (reference sequence). V was pared by 7 bases and J by 1 base, with 1 base of the junction left unmatched. The CDR3, as DNA: TGCAGTGGGACAGGAAGCAATCAGCCCCAGCATTTT. Its protein is CSGTGSNQPQHF.

With respect to this clonotype: This may be a read error: a much more frequent sequence differs by one nucleotide. The gene calls are TRBV5-1 and TRBJ2-6; 7 nucleotides match TRBD1. Germline trimming cut 0 bases from V and 4 bases from J; bases unmatched to any gene: 4. CDR3 length: 16 residues. The germline V gene has CDR1 SGHRS and CDR2 YFSETQ. Here the CDR3 DNA reads TGCGCCAGCAGCTTGGGCAGGGGGATGGGGGCCAACGTCCTGACTTTC. This codes for CASSLGRGMGANVLTF.

The chain links TRBV20-1 to TRBJ2-3; D gene unclear. CDR3 size: 12 residues. With 0 bases removed from V and 7 bases from J, the gap between germline ends came to 8 bases. Germline V CDR1 and CDR2: DFQATT, SNEGSKA (reference sequence). CDR3 residues: CSARDIQHTQYF. The CDR3 DNA reads TGCAGTGCTAGAGATATCCAACATACGCAGTATTTT.

This clonotype has only a few counts. The rearrangement links TRBV2 to TRBJ1-5; weak D call: TRBD1 (5 bases). The germline V gene has CDR1 SNHLY and CDR2 FYNNEI. V lost 6 bases and J 0 bases, leaving 12 bases between the germline ends. The CDR3 has 15 amino acids. The CDR3 DNA follows: TGTGCCAGCAGACTGGGACGGGATAGCAATCAGCCCCAGCATTTT. Translated: CASRLGRDSNQPQHF.

This clonotype came up a few times. The V call is TRBV20-1, the J call TRBJ1-1, with 8 bases lining up with TRBD1. From germline, CDR1 is DFQATT and CDR2 SNEGSKA (reference sequence). V lost 0 bases and J lost 3; bases outside the gene matches: 3. The CDR3 length is 14 residues. CDR3 sequence (DNA): TGCAGTGCTAGAGACGCCAGGGGGCACACTGAAGCTTTCTTT. Protein: CSARDARGHTEAFF.

This chain links TRBV5-1 with TRBJ2-7; 8 bases are shared with TRBD1. The CDR3 runs 16 residues. The V and J ends lost 0 bases and 4 bases, in that order; junction bases with no gene match: 9. Per the germline V gene, CDR1 is SGHRS and CDR2 is YFSETQ. Here the CDR3 DNA reads TGCGCCAGCAGCTTGGTTACCGGACAGGGACCTTACGAGCAGTACTTC. Encoded protein: CASSLVTGQGPYEQYF.

V and J are TRBV29-1 and TRBJ1-3; 7 nucleotides line up with TRBD1. Per the germline V gene, CDR1 is SQVTM and CDR2 is ANQGSEA. The ends lost 6 bases at V and 7 bases at J; junction bases unmatched: 6. The CDR3 sequence is 12 residues long. CDR3 bases: TGCAGCGTGACGGGACAGACGAACACCATATATTTT. Translated: CSVTGQTNTIYF.

As to this clonotype: A read error may account for a junction end that differs from germline. The chain carries TRBV7-8 and TRBJ1-2; D call uncertain. The germline gives CDR1 SGHVS, CDR2 FQNEAQ. This CDR3 region has 15 residues. CDR3 residues: CASSQGRRTNYGYTF. The DNA for the CDR3 is TGCGCCAGCAGCCAAGGCCGCAGGACTAACTATGGCTACACCTTC. Together with reference TRBV7-8 and TRBJ1-2, the CDR3 gives the full variable domain: GAGVSQSPRYKVAKRGQDVALRCDPISGHVSLFWYQQALGQGPEFLTYFQNEAQLDKSGLPSDRFFAERPEGSVSTLKIQRTQQEDSAVYLCASSQGRRTNYGYTFGSGTRLTVV.

The rearrangement joins TRBV20-1 to TRBJ2-7; 7 positions match TRBD1. After removal of 4 bases from V and 2 bases from J, the junction contained 8 bases not matched to a gene. The CDR3 runs to 14 residues. Germline CDR1 and CDR2: DFQATT and SNEGSKA (reference sequence). CDR3 coding DNA: TGCAGTGCTACGGACACGACAGGGACCTACGAGCAGTACTTC. As protein: CSATDTTGTYEQYF.

This clonotype has at least ten counts. The V and J genes are TRBV7-9 and TRBJ1-4; perhaps TRBD1 as D (5 bases). This CDR3 is 14 amino acids long. Trimming stripped 3 bases from V and 3 bases from J, with 8 bases between. Per germline, CDR1 SEHNR and CDR2 FQNEAQ (reference sequence). For the CDR3, the DNA is TGTGCCAGCAGCTTGGACATATCTAATGAAAAACTGTTTTTT. Protein: CASSLDISNEKLFF.

CDR3 sequence: CASSLGPSIAIYF. The CDR3 nucleotides read TGTGCCAGCAGCCTGGGACCTTCCATCGCCATATATTTT. The chain joins TRBV9 to TRBJ1-3; D may be TRBD1 (5 bases). The V gene lost 4 bases and the J gene lost 11 bases, with 16 bases spanning the gap. The germline V gene has CDR1 SGDLS and CDR2 YYNGEE. CDR3 length equals 13 residues.

There are many counts of this clonotype. V is TRBV12-3 or TRBV12-4 and J is TRBJ1-5; D ambiguous. V lost 1 base to trimming and J lost 7 bases, with 14 bases between them. The CDR3 extends over 15 amino acids. The CDR3 is CASSLDPLGEQPQHF. The CDR3 DNA reads TGTGCCAGCAGTTTAGATCCCCTCGGGGAGCAGCCCCAGCATTTT.

The CDR3 protein is CASSSSGGIPRHEQYF. CDR3 in DNA: TGTGCCAGCAGCTCCTCAGGGGGCATCCCCCGGCACGAGCAGTACTTC. J is TRBJ2-7 and V is TRBV7-9; 8 bases match TRBD1. Germline trimming cut 4 bases from V and 5 bases from J; bases unmatched to any gene: 13. The CDR3 is made up of 16 amino acids. The germline V gene encodes CDR1 SEHNR and CDR2 FQNEAQ (reference sequence).

CDR3 DNA: TGCAGCCCAGGGGTTTGGGACTACGAGCAGTACTTC. It codes for CSPGVWDYEQYF. The chain carries TRBV20-1 and TRBJ2-7, with D perhaps matching TRBD1 (6 bases). In germline, CDR1 is DFQATT, CDR2 SNEGSKA (reference sequence). The CDR3 covers 12 residues.

This sequence joins TRBV10-3 and TRBJ1-1; 10 nucleotides agree with TRBD1. The V segment lost 2 bases and the J segment 4 bases; nucleotides outside the gene matches: 4. CDR1 ENHRY and CDR2 SYGVKD come from the germline V gene. The CDR3 consists of 15 residues. CDR3 in amino acids: CAISEKGQGSTEAFF. DNA of the CDR3: TGTGCCATCAGTGAGAAGGGACAGGGGAGCACTGAAGCTTTCTTT.

The J gene is TRBJ2-5, the V gene TRBV7-2; the match to TRBD1 covers 7 bases. This CDR3 is 16 amino acids long. V lost 1 base and J lost 7; bases outside the gene matches: 12. Per the germline V gene, CDR1 is SGHTA and CDR2 is FQGNSA. CDR3 sequence reads: CASSLEGQTALTTQYF. DNA of the CDR3: TGTGCCAGCAGCTTAGAGGGACAGACAGCCTTGACGACCCAGTACTTC.

The J gene is TRBJ2-7, the V gene TRBV25-1; 13 nucleotides line up with TRBD2. After removal of 5 bases from V and 0 bases from J, the junction contained 7 bases not matched to a gene. Per the germline V gene, CDR1 is MGHDK and CDR2 is SYGVNS. The CDR3 runs 17 residues. The CDR3 protein is CASSYRLAGGYSYEQYF. For the CDR3, the DNA is TGTGCCAGCAGTTACAGACTAGCGGGAGGATACTCCTACGAGCAGTACTTC.

The chain uses TRBV10-3 and TRBJ2-6; tentatively, D is TRBD2 (5 bases). Germline V gene data show CDR1 as ENHRY and CDR2 as SYGVKD. Trimming left V 2 bases short and J 4 bases short, with 12 bases between. This CDR3 is 16 amino acids long. The CDR3 spells CAISEPASPGANVLTF. DNA for the CDR3: TGTGCCATCAGTGAGCCAGCTAGCCCCGGGGCCAACGTCCTGACTTTC.

This clonotype is a singleton in its sample. It may be a read error: a sequence one base away is much more abundant. This chain uses TRBV20-1 with TRBJ2-5, with unresolved D. Germline V gives CDR1 DFQATT, CDR2 SNEGSKA (reference sequence). The V gene lost 4 bases and the J gene lost 1 base, with 7 bases spanning the gap. This CDR3 has 12 residues. CDR3 in DNA: TGCAGTGCTATACGGGCCCAAGAGACCCAGTACTTC. Translation: CSAIRAQETQYF.

Comments on this clonotype: It may be a read error: a sequence one base away is much more abundant. The conserved final phenylalanine or tryptophan is absent from the CDR3, which likely points to a read error. The CDR3 DNA sequence: TGTGCCAGCAGTGAGAGTCTTTCTTTGGAGACCCAGTACCTC. Translation: CASSESLSLETQYL. This chain links TRBV2 with TRBJ2-5; D remains unclear. V was cut by 3 bases and J by 5 bases, with 13 bases left in between. CDR3 size: 14 residues. Germline lookup yields CDR1 SNHLY and CDR2 FYNNEI.

The sample holds many counts of this clonotype. V gene TRBV2 combines with J gene TRBJ1-4; TRBD1 matches 8 bases. The CDR3 spans 15 residues. The germline CDR1 and CDR2 sequences are SNHLY and FYNNEI. V lost 4 bases and J lost 6; bases outside the gene matches: 7. CDR3 nucleotide sequence: TGTGCCAGCAGTGCTATGGACAGGGTAGATGAAAAACTGTTTTTT. Amino acids: CASSAMDRVDEKLFF.

The chain has TRBV25-1 and TRBJ1-4; the D is unclear. The ends were cut back, 8 bases at V and 7 bases at J, with 14 bases in the middle. The CDR3 sequence is 13 residues long. Germline loops: CDR1 MGHDK, CDR2 SYGVNS. The CDR3 is CASAEGRVEKLFF. DNA of the CDR3: TGTGCCAGCGCCGAAGGGAGGGTTGAAAAACTGTTTTTT.

Written as DNA, the CDR3 is TGCAGCTTAGCGGGGGCAGGGACTGAAGCTTTCTTT. Translation gives CSLAGAGTEAFF. The V gene is TRBV29-1, the J gene TRBJ1-1; TRBD1 might be the D (6 bases). V lost 8 bases to trimming and J lost 5 bases, with 15 bases between them. The CDR3 runs 12 residues. The germline gives CDR1 SQVTM, CDR2 ANQGSEA.

The rearrangement uses TRBV7-9 and TRBJ2-7; the match to TRBD1 covers 7 bases. CDR1 and CDR2 from the germline V gene are SEHNR and FQNEAQ (reference sequence). The CDR3 is made up of 16 amino acids. Losses at the gene ends were 5 bases for V and 0 bases for J; bases not matched to a gene: 10. CDR3 protein: CASSPRQGMSSYEQYF. The CDR3 DNA is TGTGCCAGCAGCCCTCGACAGGGAATGAGCTCCTACGAGCAGTACTTC. The full variable domain, rest sourced from reference TRBV7-9 and TRBJ2-7, is DTGVSQNPRHKITKRGQNVTFRCDPISEHNRLYWYRQTLGQGPEFLTYFQNEAQLEKSRLLSDRFSAERPKGSFSTLEIQRTEQGDSAMYLCASSPRQGMSSYEQYFGPGTRLTVT.

The chain combines TRBV7-2 with TRBJ1-5, with 8 bases that match TRBD1. The ends lost 3 bases at V and 2 bases at J; junction bases unmatched: 9. Looked up from germline, CDR1 is SGHTA and CDR2 is FQGNSA. The CDR3 extends over 17 amino acids. The CDR3 DNA is TGTGCCAGCAGCTTGACAGGGGTCGTGGGGGGCAATCAGCCCCAGCATTTT. Amino acid sequence: CASSLTGVVGGNQPQHF.